Below are 9 T cell receptor beta chains sequenced from a single sample in a study of cytomegalovirus exposure and HLA in healthy donors. PCR primers comprised 60 Vbeta and 13 Jbeta primers. TCRdb's table, derived via immunoSEQ multiplex PCR, lists solely in-frame clones and lacks some. In the table there are about 120,000 clones, 65% to 80% of which are singletons. The sequencing sample was made of PBMCs. The receptors here all came from a woman aged 40 to 50 in good health and CMV-seropositive.

V gene TRBV5-4 combines with J gene TRBJ2-6; the D gene is possibly TRBD1 (6 bases). This CDR3 is 15 amino acids long. V lost 2 bases to trimming and J lost 0 bases, with 6 bases between them. Germline V gene lookup returns CDR1 SGHNT and CDR2 YYREEE (reference sequence). Written as DNA, the CDR3 is TGTGCCAGCAGCTTACAGGGCTCTGGGGCCAACGTCCTGACTTTC. This translates into CASSLQGSGANVLTF. The full variable domain, with the rest looked up from reference TRBV5-4 and TRBJ2-6, is ETGVTQSPTHLIKTRGQQVTLRCSSQSGHNTVSWYQQALGQGPQFIFQYYREEENGRGNFPPRFSGLQFPNYSSELNVNALELDDSALYLCASSLQGSGANVLTFGAGSRLTVL.

The chain employs TRBV7-9 and TRBJ2-3; 8 bases agree with TRBD2. The CDR3 runs 15 residues. CDR1 is SEHNR and CDR2 is FQNEAQ in the germline V gene (reference sequence). Trimming at V came to 5 bases and at J to 1 base, leaving 5 bases not matched to a gene. CDR3 DNA sequence: TGTGCCAGCAGCGCGAGCGGGAGCCGCACAGATACGCAGTATTTT. It specifies CASSASGSRTDTQYF.

This clone came up once. The rearrangement links TRBV4-2 to TRBJ2-2; the D is unclear. Trimming shortened V by 1 base and J by 1 base, and 7 bases separated the two germline ends. This CDR3 is built from 15 residues. Germline V gene lookup returns CDR1 LGHNA and CDR2 YNFKEQ. The CDR3, as DNA: TGTGCCAGCAGCCAAGGTACAGTGAACACCGGGGAGCTGTTTTTT. This gives the protein CASSQGTVNTGELFF.

This chain uses TRBV2 with TRBJ1-6, with D unclear. Germline V gene data show CDR1 as SNHLY and CDR2 as FYNNEI. The CDR3 runs 13 residues. V lost 7 bases, J lost 5 bases, and 9 bases lay in between. The CDR3 spells CASKRGDNSPLHF. The CDR3 nucleotides are TGTGCCAGCAAACGCGGAGATAATTCACCCCTCCACTTT.

The chain is built from TRBV5-1 and TRBJ1-2; weak D call: TRBD1 (5 bases). V was trimmed by 4 bases and J by 3 bases, leaving 10 bases between them. This CDR3 comprises 13 residues. Germline CDR1 is SGHRS and CDR2 is YFSETQ. CDR3 sequence: CASSKTGDYGYTF. CDR3 nucleotide sequence: TGCGCCAGCAGCAAAACAGGAGACTATGGCTACACCTTC.

This clone was seen only a few times. The chain employs TRBV5-1 and TRBJ1-1; D is unclear. The CDR3 loop spans 14 amino acids. Germline V CDR1 and CDR2: SGHRS, YFSETQ. The V gene lost 2 bases and the J gene lost 4 bases, with 12 bases spanning the gap. The CDR3 nucleotides read TGCGCCAGCAGCTTCGTCGGGGTAGGCACTGAAGCTTTCTTT. Its translation is CASSFVGVGTEAFF.

The chain is built from TRBV15 and TRBJ1-1; D unresolved. This CDR3 is 14 amino acids long. V was clipped by 0 bases and J by 7 bases, with 12 bases between them. The germline CDR1 and CDR2 sequences are LNHNV and YYDKDF (reference sequence). Written as DNA, the CDR3 is TGTGCCACCAGCAGAGATCGCGCAACCCATGAAGCTTTCTTT. Amino acids: CATSRDRATHEAFF.

The chain carries TRBV30 and TRBJ2-3; the match to TRBD2 covers 9 bases. V was pared by 2 bases and J by 6 bases, with 3 bases of the junction left unmatched. Germline V lookup: CDR1 GTSNPN, CDR2 SVGIG (reference sequence). CDR3 size: 13 residues. The CDR3, as DNA: TGTGCCTGGAGTCCTAGCGGGGTGGATACGCAGTATTTT. It codes for CAWSPSGVDTQYF.

This chain links TRBV7-6 with TRBJ2-1; 12 bases align to TRBD2. V dropped 5 bases and J dropped 9; count of bases not matched to a gene: 8. This CDR3 comprises 15 residues. Germline loops: CDR1 SGHVS, CDR2 FNYEAQ. CDR3 in amino acids: CASSPELAGGFEQFF. The DNA of the CDR3 is TGTGCCAGCAGCCCGGAACTAGCGGGAGGCTTTGAGCAGTTCTTC.